The TCR beta chain described here comes from a study of T cells in Graves' hyperthyroidism and ophthalmopathy. Study conclusions and caveats: With a median lead of 6.5 months before onset, the model predicted ophthalmopathy.

Germline CDR1 reads KGHSH; CDR2 reads LQKENI. CDR3 size: 11 residues. What was amplified from RNA transcripts were TCR beta CDR3 regions. An initial round of RT-PCR targeting the TCR CDR3 relied on the HTBI primer set. MiXCR, applied by TCRdb to the multiplex PCR reads, yields one record per CDR3 protein. The data show 400,000 or so distinct CDR3 sequences, over 12% seen once. Duration under 3 months, a NOSPECS grade of at least 4, and a Clinical Activity Score of at least 3 characterized the ophthalmopathy patients. This clonotype was observed a handful of times. As yet, its antigen is unknown. The junction and the germline gene differ at one end; a read error may be behind it.

The sequenced sample was blood. V usage is TRBV18 and J usage is TRBJ2-5; D uncertain. The receptor was isolated from a man aged 50 to 59 with Graves' ophthalmopathy. The CDR3 protein is CASSPGENQYF. The CDR3 nucleotides read TGTGCCAGCTCACCCGGAGAGAACCAGTACTTC. Full variable domain (rest looked up from reference TRBV18 and TRBJ2-5): NAGVMQNPRHLVRRRGQEARLRCSPMKGHSHVYWYRQLPEEGLKFMVYLQKENIIDESGMPKERFSAEFPKEGPSILRIQQVVRGDSAAYFCASSPGENQYFGPGTRLLVL.